These 16 T cell receptor beta chains came from one sample sequenced in a study of blood T cell repertoires in COVID-19. Data came from immunoSEQ multiplex PCR; TCRdb stores just in-frame clones and leaves some out. The table shows a few hundred thousand clones, with about nine tenths occurring only once. Sequences were obtained from peripheral blood. The receptors come from a man aged 40-50 years who had recovered from COVID-19.

This chain uses TRBV7-9 with TRBJ1-1, with D possibly TRBD1 on 5 matching bases. V shed 3 bases and J shed 4 bases, with 9 bases lying between them. Germline loops: CDR1 SEHNR, CDR2 FQNEAQ (reference sequence). CDR3 length equals 13 residues. CDR3 protein: CASSFPGGTEAFF. The CDR3 nucleotides read TGTGCCAGCAGCTTCCCCGGGGGCACTGAAGCTTTCTTT.

This rearrangement joins TRBV19 to TRBJ2-3, with D possibly TRBD2 on 7 matching bases. The germline CDR1 and CDR2 sequences are LNHDA and SQIVND (reference sequence). V lost 3 bases to trimming and J lost 2 bases, with 12 bases between them. The CDR3 runs 15 residues. This CDR3 is CASSIAGGPTDTQYF. Here the CDR3 DNA reads TGTGCCAGTAGTATTGCCGGGGGGCCCACAGATACGCAGTATTTT.

This chain joins TRBV6-2 or TRBV6-3 and TRBJ1-5; TRBD1 matches at 8 bases. From germline, CDR1 is MNHEY and CDR2 SVGEGT. The V gene end was trimmed by 4 bases and the J gene end by 3 bases; junction bases not matched to a gene: 11. This CDR3 spans 17 amino acids. The chain's CDR3 is CASSFPPGQGLNQPQHF. The CDR3 DNA sequence: TGTGCCAGCAGTTTTCCCCCCGGACAGGGCCTCAATCAGCCCCAGCATTTT.

The rearrangement uses TRBV21-1 and TRBJ2-3; the D segment call TRBD1 is taken from the table without a DNA check. TRBV21-1 is an annotated pseudogene. The CDR3 length is 13 residues. CDR3 DNA: TGTGCCAGCAGCAAAGCGGGACAGAAGGCGCAGTATTTT. Translating it yields CASSKAGQKAQYF.

V is TRBV5-1 and J is TRBJ1-1; D unclear. Germline values: CDR1 SGHRS, CDR2 YFSETQ. V was clipped by 0 bases and J by 7 bases, with 13 bases between them. The CDR3 has 14 residues. DNA for the CDR3: TGCGCCAGCAGCTTGGGACATCAGGCGGGTGAAGCTTTCTTT. It encodes CASSLGHQAGEAFF.

V is TRBV5-1 and J is TRBJ2-3, with 7 bases identical to TRBD1. CDR1 SGHRS and CDR2 YFSETQ come from the germline V gene. V shed 4 bases and J 1 base; nucleotides not matched to a gene: 3. This CDR3 is built from 14 residues. The CDR3 nucleotides read TGCGCCAGCAGCATCACAGGGGGCACAGATACGCAGTATTTT. Protein: CASSITGGTDTQYF.

This chain connects TRBV5-4 to TRBJ1-2; possible D gene TRBD1, 5 bases. Germline V CDR1 and CDR2: SGHNT, YYREEE (reference sequence). The CDR3 is 13 amino acids. Trimming left V 0 bases short and J 8 bases short, with 11 bases between. The DNA for the CDR3 is TGTGCCAGCAGCTTGGCCGGGGGTTTGGGCTACACCTTC. It translates to CASSLAGGLGYTF.

This clone was seen only once. The V gene is TRBV7-8, the J gene TRBJ2-5; 12 nucleotides line up with TRBD2. The CDR3 sequence is 16 residues long. The V and J ends lost 5 bases and 3 bases, in that order; junction bases with no gene match: 7. Germline assignment: CDR1 SGHVS and CDR2 FQNEAQ. The CDR3 loop reads CASSPWTSGEEETQYF. The CDR3 bases are TGTGCCAGCAGCCCCTGGACTAGCGGGGAGGAAGAGACCCAGTACTTC.

This clone was seen just once. At the DNA level, this CDR3 is encoded by other sequences in the same sample as well. The rearrangement joins TRBV29-1 to TRBJ2-7; TRBD1 agrees at 8 bases. Germline loops: CDR1 SQVTM, CDR2 ANQGSEA. CDR3 length: 13 amino acids. The junction had 3 bases not matched to a gene; V was cut back by 3 bases and J by 2 bases. The CDR3 is CSVEGTGTYEQYF. The CDR3 DNA reads as TGCAGCGTTGAGGGGACAGGCACCTACGAGCAGTACTTC.

V gene TRBV2 combines with J gene TRBJ2-7; 7 bases agree with TRBD2. The V and J ends lost 4 bases and 6 bases, in that order; junction bases with no gene match: 9. From germline, CDR1 is SNHLY and CDR2 FYNNEI. CDR3 length: 14 amino acids. The CDR3: CASSVGTTLSEQYF. CDR3 nucleotides: TGTGCCAGCAGTGTCGGGACTACCCTATCCGAGCAGTACTTC.

This clone was found once. This rearrangement joins TRBV15 to TRBJ1-2; TRBD1 matches at 12 bases. V lost 9 bases and J lost 4; bases outside the gene matches: 12. This CDR3 is 16 amino acids long. Per the germline V gene, CDR1 is LNHNV and CDR2 is YYDKDF (reference sequence). The CDR3 DNA follows: TGTGCCACGGCCTGGGACAGGGGGCGCGTTAGCTATGGCTACACCTTC. As protein: CATAWDRGRVSYGYTF.

V usage is TRBV6-1 and J usage is TRBJ1-2; D is unresolved. V was shortened by 2 bases and J by 0 bases, with 10 bases between the two germline ends. CDR1 and CDR2 from the germline V gene are MNHNS and SASEGT. There are 15 residues in the CDR3. The CDR3 DNA follows: TGTGCCAGCAGTGAAAACCGGGTTGCTAACTATGGCTACACCTTC. Translating gives CASSENRVANYGYTF.

This chain links TRBV5-6 with TRBJ2-2, with D unresolved. The CDR3 runs 12 residues. V was trimmed by 3 bases and J by 7 bases, leaving 7 bases between them. Germline V gene lookup returns CDR1 SGHDT and CDR2 YYEEEE. In DNA, the CDR3 is TGTGCCAGCAGCTCGGTTAGCGGGGAGCTGTTTTTT. Its protein is CASSSVSGELFF.

The J gene is TRBJ1-2, the V gene TRBV2; tentative D call: TRBD1 (5 bases). Trimming cost V 8 bases and J 5 bases, with 15 bases left between them. The CDR3 length is 13 residues. Germline CDR1 is SNHLY and CDR2 is FYNNEI. This chain's CDR3 is CASSRGDGYGYTF. The CDR3 region has the DNA TGTGCCAGCTCTCGCGGGGACGGGTATGGCTACACCTTC. Supplemented by reference TRBV2 and TRBJ1-2, the full variable domain reads EPEVTQTPSHQVTQMGQEVILRCVPISNHLYFYWYRQILGQKVEFLVSFYNNEISEKSEIFDDQFSVERPDGSNFTLKIRSTKLEDSAMYFCASSRGDGYGYTFGSGTRLTVV.

The chain combines TRBV6-5 with TRBJ2-1, with 8 nucleotides matching TRBD2. CDR1 and CDR2 (germline): MNHEY, SVGAGI. The V gene end was trimmed by 5 bases and the J gene end by 10 bases; junction bases not matched to a gene: 10. The length of the CDR3 is 14 residues. CDR3 coding DNA: TGTGCCAGCAGTAAGGGACTAGGGGTCCGAGAGCAGTTCTTC. It codes for CASSKGLGVREQFF.

The V and J genes are TRBV10-2 and TRBJ1-5, with a possible D match to TRBD1 (5 bases). With 6 bases removed from V and 7 bases from J, the gap between germline ends came to 13 bases. There are 13 residues in the CDR3. CDR1 is WSHSY and CDR2 is SAAADI in the germline V gene. CDR3 bases: TGCGCCAGCAGGGGGGAGGGTACGCAGCCCCAGCATTTT. This sequence encodes CASRGEGTQPQHF.